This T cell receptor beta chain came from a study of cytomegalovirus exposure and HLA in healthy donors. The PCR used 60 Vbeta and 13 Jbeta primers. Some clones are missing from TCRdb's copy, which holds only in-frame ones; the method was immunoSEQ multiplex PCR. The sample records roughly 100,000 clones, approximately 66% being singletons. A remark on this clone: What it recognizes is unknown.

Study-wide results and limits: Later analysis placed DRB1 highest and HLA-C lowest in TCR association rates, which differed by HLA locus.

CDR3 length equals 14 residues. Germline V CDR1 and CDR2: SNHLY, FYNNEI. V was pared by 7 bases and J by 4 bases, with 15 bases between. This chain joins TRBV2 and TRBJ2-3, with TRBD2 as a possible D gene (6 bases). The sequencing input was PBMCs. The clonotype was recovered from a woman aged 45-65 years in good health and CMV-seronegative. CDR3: CASNIGGVPDTQYF. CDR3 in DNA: TGTGCCAGCAATATCGGCGGGGTCCCAGATACGCAGTATTTT.